These 26 T cell receptor beta chains share one sample of origin, sequenced in a study of molecular identifiers for immune sequencing clone quantification. TCRdb analysed the PCR reads with MiXCR anew, one entry per CDR3 protein. Counted here are about 320,000 distinct CDR3 sequences, about 21% occurring once; the ten biggest clones make up roughly 0.86%. The sequencing sample was made of naive CD8+ T cells from blood, with Jurkat cell RNA spiked in. As to subset: FACS-sorted CD8+CD4-CCR7+CD45RA+ naive T cells. The receptors were gathered from a human donor in good health. Some libraries in this study had Jurkat cell RNA spiked in.

This clonotype was observed many times. The V gene is TRBV24-1, the J gene TRBJ2-3, with 10 bases identical to TRBD1. Looked up from germline, CDR1 is KGHDR and CDR2 is SFDVKD. V dropped 4 bases and J dropped 5; count of bases not matched to a gene: 2. This CDR3 is 14 amino acids long. Written as DNA, the CDR3 is TGTGCCACCAGTGAAGGGACAGGGGAAGATACGCAGTATTTT. Translated, it gives CATSEGTGEDTQYF.

Regarding this clonotype: Since a much larger clone is just one base distant, this may be a read error. The chain employs TRBV6-2 or TRBV6-3 and TRBJ1-2, with TRBD1 identical over 7 bases. Germline V gene sequence: CDR1 MNHEY, CDR2 SVGEGT. The length of the CDR3 is 16 residues. The CDR3 bases are TGTGCCAGCAGTTACTCCTGGGACAGCTCCAACTATGGCTACATCTTC. It yields the protein CASSYSWDSSNYGYIF.

The gene calls are TRBV20-1 and TRBJ1-1; D is possibly TRBD1 (5 bases). Germline-derived CDR1 and CDR2 are DFQATT and SNEGSKA (reference sequence). Trimming cost V 0 bases and J 5 bases, with 16 bases left between them. The CDR3 has 15 residues. In nucleotides, the CDR3 is TGCAGTGCTAGAGATATGGGGGAGTGGCGTACTGAAGCTTTCTTT. Amino acids: CSARDMGEWRTEAFF.

This clonotype was observed at least ten times. The gene calls are TRBV13 and TRBJ2-7, with D possibly matching TRBD1 (5 bases). V shed 5 bases and J shed 1 base, with 9 bases lying between them. This CDR3 is 13 amino acids long. From germline, CDR1 is PRHDT and CDR2 FYEKMQ (reference sequence). DNA for the CDR3: TGTGCCAGCAGCCGCGACAGTTCCTACGAGCAGTACTTC. Protein product: CASSRDSSYEQYF.

This clonotype was seen ten or more times. The chain combines TRBV28 with TRBJ1-1; D is uncertain. Germline assignment: CDR1 MDHEN and CDR2 SYDVKM. The CDR3 length is 14 residues. Trimming pared 7 bases from V and 0 bases from J, leaving 12 bases between. The CDR3 DNA is TGTGCCAGCAATCTTCTACGGATGAACACTGAAGCTTTCTTT. Amino acids: CASNLLRMNTEAFF.

This clonotype was seen ten or more times. The chain joins TRBV30 to TRBJ2-1, with D unclear. CDR3 length: 13 amino acids. V lost 0 bases to trimming and J lost 5 bases, with 8 bases between them. Germline V gives CDR1 GTSNPN, CDR2 SVGIG (reference sequence). CDR3 region: CAWSVGSNNEQFF. For the CDR3, the DNA is TGTGCCTGGAGTGTCGGCAGTAACAATGAGCAGTTCTTC.

Concerning this clonotype: A much larger clone lies a single base off, so this may be a read error. The genes are TRBV19 and TRBJ2-6; no clear D gene. Germline V CDR1 and CDR2: LNHDA, SQIVND (reference sequence). The germline V and J ends were trimmed by 4 bases and 0 bases, with 10 bases remaining between them. The CDR3 has 16 residues. This chain's CDR3 is CASSTGRGSGANVLTF. CDR3 DNA: TGTGCCAGTAGTACAGGACGAGGCTCTGGGGCCAACGTCCTGACTTTC.

This clonotype was seen repeatedly, ten times or more. The chain recombines TRBV9 with TRBJ1-6; 7 bases match TRBD1. The CDR3 has 14 amino acids. Per the germline V gene, CDR1 is SGDLS and CDR2 is YYNGEE. After removal of 4 bases from V and 8 bases from J, the junction contained 6 bases not matched to a gene. DNA of the CDR3: TGTGCCAGCAGCCCCTCGAGGGGGCATTCACCCCTCCACTTT. This translates into CASSPSRGHSPLHF.

This clonotype was recorded many times. Here the CDR3 reads CASSLSGGTEAFF. The CDR3 DNA follows: TGTGCCAGCAGCTTATCAGGGGGGACTGAAGCTTTCTTT. The V gene is TRBV5-6, the J gene TRBJ1-1; 7 nucleotides agree with TRBD1. This CDR3 is built from 13 residues. Germline CDR1 is SGHDT and CDR2 is YYEEEE. The J segment lost 5 bases and the V segment lost 2 bases, leaving 3 bases of the junction unmatched.

This clonotype was detected a few times. V is TRBV7-9 and J is TRBJ2-7; 10 positions match TRBD2. V lost 2 bases, J lost 2 bases, and 6 bases stayed unmatched. The CDR3 has 16 amino acids. Germline CDR1 is SEHNR and CDR2 is FQNEAQ (reference sequence). DNA for the CDR3: TGTGCCAGCAGCTTAAAGAGCGGGGGGGGAGCCTACGAGCAGTACTTC. It specifies CASSLKSGGGAYEQYF.

Points on this clonotype: Mismatch with germline at one junction end may stem from a read error. The chain links TRBV5-6 to TRBJ1-5; possibly TRBD1 for D (6 bases). Germline values: CDR1 SGHDT, CDR2 YYEEEE. This CDR3 is 14 amino acids long. The DNA of the CDR3 is TGTGCCAGCAGATTGGGGGGGGCTGGTCAGCCCCAGCATTTT. Translating gives CASRLGGAGQPQHF.

The chain links TRBV6-2 or TRBV6-3 to TRBJ1-1; D uncertain. The CDR3 sequence is 14 residues long. V lost 4 bases and J lost 3, with 12 bases in between. Germline lookup yields CDR1 MNHEY and CDR2 SVGEGT. The CDR3 here is CASSSIPQYTEAFF. The CDR3 DNA sequence: TGTGCCAGCAGTTCTATCCCACAGTACACTGAAGCTTTCTTT.

The V gene is TRBV27, the J gene TRBJ2-1; unclear D gene. V lost 0 bases and J lost 6, with 15 bases in between. The germline V gene encodes CDR1 MNHEY and CDR2 SMNVEV (reference sequence). CDR3 length equals 16 residues. The chain's CDR3 is CASSLSGSPTCNEQFF. The CDR3 coding sequence is TGTGCCAGCAGTTTATCTGGCAGCCCTACCTGCAATGAGCAGTTCTTC.

In its sample, this clonotype was seen many times. This chain links TRBV19 with TRBJ2-5, with TRBD2 matching over 10 bases. This CDR3 region has 15 residues. Trimming cost V 5 bases and J 3 bases; bases outside gene matches: 6. Germline CDR1 and CDR2: LNHDA and SQIVND (reference sequence). CDR3 nucleotide sequence: TGTGCCAGTAGTGAAGGACTAGCGGAGAAAGAGACCCAGTACTTC. Translation gives CASSEGLAEKETQYF.

J is TRBJ2-5 and V is TRBV20-1; TRBD2 aligns across 7 bases. V was clipped by 6 bases and J by 2 bases; unmatched bases: 15. This CDR3 comprises 16 residues. The germline V gene has CDR1 DFQATT and CDR2 SNEGSKA (reference sequence). The chain's CDR3 is CSAHQAGVGEQETQYF. CDR3 bases: TGCAGTGCACATCAGGCGGGGGTCGGAGAACAAGAGACCCAGTACTTC.

This clonotype was observed many times. The V gene is TRBV20-1, the J gene TRBJ2-3, with 9 bases lining up with TRBD1. The V segment lost 0 bases and the J segment 0 bases; nucleotides outside the gene matches: 10. In germline, CDR1 is DFQATT, CDR2 SNEGSKA (reference sequence). The CDR3 is 18 amino acids. CDR3 protein: CSARDQGQGGISTDTQYF. DNA for the CDR3: TGCAGTGCTAGAGATCAGGGACAGGGTGGAATTAGCACAGATACGCAGTATTTT.

This clonotype has a count of ten or more. The rearrangement uses TRBV6-1 and TRBJ1-2, with D maybe TRBD1 (5 bases). The V gene's germline CDR1 is MNHNS and CDR2 SASEGT. The CDR3 consists of 11 residues. V was pared by 8 bases and J by 1 base, with 5 bases between. The CDR3 DNA reads as TGTGCCAGCGGGGGTAACTATGGCTACACCTTC. Translated, it gives CASGGNYGYTF.

This clonotype came up many times. This chain links TRBV4-1 with TRBJ2-3, with a possible D match to TRBD1 (5 bases). This CDR3 contains 17 residues. Trimming took 0 bases from V and 2 from J, leaving 15 bases between them. The V gene's germline CDR1 is MGHRA and CDR2 YSYEKL. The CDR3 here is CASSQEKLDTYTDTQYF. In DNA, the CDR3 is TGCGCCAGCAGCCAAGAGAAGTTGGACACCTACACAGATACGCAGTATTTT.

This clonotype has ten or more counts. The chain combines TRBV5-5 with TRBJ2-7, with D possibly being TRBD1 (6 bases). Germline CDR1 reads SGHKS; CDR2 reads YYEKEE (reference sequence). The CDR3 is 14 amino acids. Trimming cost V 0 bases and J 2 bases, with 9 bases left between them. The CDR3 DNA sequence: TGTGCCAGCAGCTTGGCCAAGGGGGCCTACGAGCAGTACTTC. As protein: CASSLAKGAYEQYF.

To note about this clonotype: A much larger clone sits a single nucleotide away, making a read error possible. Since no conserved phenylalanine or tryptophan closes the CDR3, a read error is the likely cause. The chain couples TRBV7-8 to TRBJ2-3, with D perhaps assigned TRBD1 or TRBD2 (5 bases each). The CDR3 loop spans 16 amino acids. Trimming left V 1 base short and J 5 bases short, with 16 bases between. Germline V lookup: CDR1 SGHVS, CDR2 FQNEAQ. The CDR3 sequence: CASSLEVEGLQDTQYL. In nucleotides, the CDR3 is TGTGCCAGCAGCTTAGAAGTTGAGGGGCTTCAAGATACGCAGTATCTT.

This clonotype appeared many times. This sequence may be a read error, since a much larger clone differs from it by one base. The J gene is TRBJ1-5, the V gene TRBV27; 7 bases are shared with TRBD1. This CDR3 contains 14 residues. Looked up from germline, CDR1 is MNHEY and CDR2 is SMNVEV (reference sequence). V lost 5 bases, J lost 0 bases, and 1 base stayed unmatched. The CDR3, as DNA: TGTGCCAGCAGTCACAGGGGTAGCAATCAGCCCCAGCATTTT. Amino acids: CASSHRGSNQPQHF.

The rearrangement joins TRBV6-2 or TRBV6-3 to TRBJ2-1; TRBD1 matches 8 bases. From germline, CDR1 is MNHEY and CDR2 SVGEGT. V shed 0 bases and J 8 bases; nucleotides not matched to a gene: 3. This CDR3 region has 14 residues. For the CDR3, the DNA is TGTGCCAGCAGTTACTCGGACAGGGAGGATGAGCAGTTCTTC. As protein: CASSYSDREDEQFF.

This clonotype has a count of ten or more. V and J are TRBV5-1 and TRBJ2-7; TRBD2 matches at 8 bases. This CDR3 region has 15 residues. The trim removed 0 bases at V and 2 bases at J, leaving 4 bases unmatched. From germline, CDR1 is SGHRS and CDR2 YFSETQ. The CDR3 DNA reads TGCGCCAGCAGCTTGGAAGTAGCGGGACCCTACGAGCAGTACTTC. This sequence encodes CASSLEVAGPYEQYF. Supplemented by reference TRBV5-1 and TRBJ2-7, the full variable domain reads KAGVTQTPRYLIKTRGQQVTLSCSPISGHRSVSWYQQTPGQGLQFLFEYFSETQRNKGNFPGRFSGRQFSNSRSEMNVSTLELGDSALYLCASSLEVAGPYEQYFGPGTRLTVT.

Many counts were recorded for this clonotype. V gene TRBV6-5 combines with J gene TRBJ2-7; no clear D. The length of the CDR3 is 13 residues. The V end lost 7 bases, the J end lost 4 bases, and 14 bases lay between the germline ends. Germline CDR1 MNHEY, CDR2 SVGAGI. The CDR3 protein is CASTHGATYEQYF. CDR3 sequence (DNA): TGTGCCAGCACCCACGGAGCGACATACGAGCAGTACTTC.

This clonotype was counted once. An end of the junction differs from the germline gene, which may be a read error. This chain links TRBV11-2 with TRBJ2-1; D is ambiguous. Germline V gives CDR1 SGHAT, CDR2 FQNNGV. This CDR3 contains 12 residues. Here the CDR3 DNA reads TGTGCCAGCAGCTTAATTGGAAATGAGCAGTCCTTC. As protein: CASSLIGNEQSF.

Only a few counts were recorded for this clonotype. This chain uses TRBV3-1 with TRBJ2-7; possibly TRBD1 for D (6 bases). The CDR3 is 15 residues long. Germline V lookup: CDR1 LGHDT, CDR2 YNNKEL (reference sequence). V was cut by 1 base and J by 5 bases, with 15 bases left in between. CDR3 nucleotides: TGTGCCAGCAGCCAAGGCCTCCGGACAGAGGACGAGCAGTACTTC. It translates to CASSQGLRTEDEQYF.